The 20 T cell receptor beta chains below all came from one sample that was sequenced in a study of blood T cell repertoires in COVID-19. TCRdb's table, derived via immunoSEQ multiplex PCR, lists solely in-frame clones and lacks some. The sample includes hundreds of thousands of clones, 88% of them seen just once. Input material: PBMCs or T cells enriched from blood (not recorded which). The receptors stem from an older woman in a cohort exposed to, infected with or recovered from COVID-19 (not recorded which).

V is TRBV6-2 or TRBV6-3 and J is TRBJ2-1; tentative D call: TRBD2 (6 bases). The ends were cut back, 0 bases at V and 10 bases at J, with 13 bases in the middle. CDR1 and CDR2 (germline): MNHEY, SVGEGT. The length of the CDR3 is 14 residues. For the CDR3, the DNA is TGTGCCAGCAGTTACTCGAGGGGACTTCAGGAGCAGTTCTTC. Its protein is CASSYSRGLQEQFF.

Only one count was recorded for this clone. The chain carries TRBV2 and TRBJ1-1, with D possibly being TRBD1 (5 bases). The CDR3 length is 14 residues. CDR1 and CDR2 (germline): SNHLY, FYNNEI. V lost 7 bases, J lost 2 bases, and 14 bases lay in between. CDR3 protein: CASKIRALNTEAFF. Written as DNA, the CDR3 is TGTGCCAGCAAGATCAGGGCCCTAAACACTGAAGCTTTCTTT.

V gene TRBV27 combines with J gene TRBJ2-3; 7 nucleotides match TRBD2. Trimming removed 5 bases from V and 6 bases from J; junction bases left unmatched: 8. Germline CDR1 and CDR2: MNHEY and SMNVEV (reference sequence). The CDR3 loop spans 14 amino acids. The CDR3 sequence: CASSRGGSPDTQYF. CDR3 bases: TGTGCCAGCAGTAGGGGAGGGTCCCCTGATACGCAGTATTTT.

The chain is built from TRBV27 and TRBJ1-1, with TRBD1 as a possible D gene (6 bases). The CDR3 extends over 16 amino acids. The germline CDR1 and CDR2 sequences are MNHEY and SMNVEV (reference sequence). V lost 5 bases, J lost 3 bases, and 19 bases lay in between. The CDR3 sequence is CASSPLRGGDHTEAFF. In nucleotides, the CDR3 is TGTGCCAGCAGTCCGCTAAGGGGGGGAGACCACACTGAAGCTTTCTTT.

DNA of the CDR3: TGTGCCAGCAGCCGCGGACAGACCAATCAGCCCCAGCATTTT. This codes for CASSRGQTNQPQHF. V gene TRBV3-1 (or the pseudogene TRBV3-2) combines with J gene TRBJ1-5, with D possibly TRBD1 on 6 matching bases. V lost 4 bases and J lost 3, with 10 bases in between. CDR1 LGHDT and CDR2 YNNKEL come from the germline V gene (reference sequence). The CDR3 is 14 residues long.

Here the CDR3 reads CASSGRLASAFDNEQFF. CDR3 bases: TGTGCCAGCTCAGGACGACTAGCCTCCGCCTTCGACAATGAGCAGTTCTTC. The chain couples TRBV18 to TRBJ2-1, with 7 bases matching TRBD2. CDR3 size: 17 residues. From germline, CDR1 is KGHSH and CDR2 LQKENI. J lost 5 bases, V lost 5 bases, and 15 bases had no gene match.

The chain couples TRBV29-1 to TRBJ1-2, with 9 bases identical to TRBD1. Germline lookup yields CDR1 SQVTM and CDR2 ANQGSEA. The length of the CDR3 is 13 residues. J lost 4 bases, V lost 8 bases, and 8 bases had no gene match. CDR3 nucleotides: TGCAGCACCCGACAGGGGGGCTCCTATGGCTACACCTTC. Its protein product is CSTRQGGSYGYTF.

This chain joins TRBV7-2 and TRBJ2-4, with 7 bases that match TRBD2. The CDR3 extends over 13 amino acids. In germline, CDR1 is SGHTA, CDR2 FQGNSA. The V segment lost 5 bases and the J segment 9 bases; nucleotides outside the gene matches: 7. CDR3 in amino acids: CASSKNPGGIQYF. Here the CDR3 DNA reads TGTGCCAGCAGCAAAAACCCGGGGGGCATTCAGTACTTC.

This chain links TRBV28 with TRBJ2-1, with 7 bases identical to TRBD2. The CDR3 loop spans 15 amino acids. V was pared by 2 bases and J by 12 bases, with 13 bases of the junction left unmatched. CDR1 is MDHEN and CDR2 is SYDVKM in the germline V gene. The CDR3 protein is CASSLDGRIGGRQFF. The CDR3 DNA reads TGTGCCAGCAGTTTAGACGGGAGGATAGGTGGGCGGCAGTTCTTC.

The V call is TRBV28, the J call TRBJ2-3; 12 bases map to TRBD1. The CDR3 runs to 18 residues. Losses at the gene ends were 4 bases for V and 2 bases for J; bases not matched to a gene: 10. Per the germline V gene, CDR1 is MDHEN and CDR2 is SYDVKM. CDR3 nucleotides: TGTGCCAGCAGTTCTTCCTCCGGGACAGGGGGCTACACAGATACGCAGTATTTT. This sequence encodes CASSSSSGTGGYTDTQYF.

In this sample, this clone turned up a few times. V usage is TRBV28 and J usage is TRBJ1-1, with D possibly TRBD1 on 5 matching bases. Trimming left V 2 bases short and J 5 bases short, with 12 bases between. Germline CDR1 MDHEN, CDR2 SYDVKM. There are 14 residues in the CDR3. CDR3 in amino acids: CASSLQGRWTEAFF. The CDR3 region has the DNA TGTGCCAGCAGTTTACAGGGTAGATGGACTGAAGCTTTCTTT.

The V call is TRBV5-4, the J call TRBJ2-5; 7 nucleotides line up with TRBD1. The CDR3 loop spans 15 amino acids. Unmatched junction bases numbered 4, after V lost 1 base and J lost 1 base. Germline CDR1 and CDR2: SGHNT and YYREEE (reference sequence). CDR3 DNA sequence: TGTGCCAGCAGCTTGCCCAGGGACAGCCAAGAGACCCAGTACTTC. This encodes CASSLPRDSQETQYF.

The J gene is TRBJ1-3, the V gene TRBV5-1, with 7 positions matching TRBD1. CDR3 size: 19 residues. Germline V lookup: CDR1 SGHRS, CDR2 YFSETQ. The V gene end was trimmed by 3 bases and the J gene end by 0 bases; junction bases not matched to a gene: 15. The CDR3 coding sequence is TGCGCCAGCAGCTCCTCCCCGACAGGGAGAGGGTTCTCTGGAAACACCATATATTTT. Its translation is CASSSSPTGRGFSGNTIYF.

The J gene is TRBJ2-5, the V gene TRBV19; D might be TRBD2 (6 bases). The CDR3 is 13 residues long. In germline, CDR1 is LNHDA, CDR2 SQIVND (reference sequence). Trimming left V 5 bases short and J 1 base short, with 8 bases between. In DNA form, the CDR3 reads TGTGCCAGTAGTGCGGGGACCCAAGAGACCCAGTACTTC. It translates to CASSAGTQETQYF.

CDR3 amino acids: CASSFRTGGSGLTDTQYF. CDR3 in DNA: TGTGCCAGCAGCTTCAGGACAGGGGGCAGCGGGCTCACAGATACGCAGTATTTT. The chain is built from TRBV7-2 and TRBJ2-3; 11 bases line up with TRBD1. Trimming cost V 3 bases and J 2 bases; bases outside gene matches: 10. CDR1 and CDR2 (germline): SGHTA, FQGNSA. The CDR3 is 18 amino acids.

The chain joins TRBV30 to TRBJ1-4, with 7 bases matching TRBD1. The CDR3 consists of 15 residues. CDR1 is GTSNPN and CDR2 is SVGIG in the germline V gene (reference sequence). The V and J ends lost 1 base and 6 bases, in that order; junction bases with no gene match: 8. CDR3 in amino acids: CAWSAKTGKYEKLFF. Written as DNA, the CDR3 is TGTGCCTGGAGTGCCAAGACAGGGAAATATGAAAAACTGTTTTTT. Combining the CDR3 with reference TRBV30 and TRBJ1-4 gives the whole variable domain SQTIHQWPATLVQPVGSPLSLECTVEGTSNPNLYWYRQAAGRGLQLLFYSVGIGQISSEVPQNLSASRPQDRQFILSSKKLLLSDSGFYLCAWSAKTGKYEKLFFGSGTQLSVL.

V usage is TRBV10-1 and J usage is TRBJ2-7; 9 bases line up with TRBD1. This CDR3 contains 12 residues. V gave up 8 bases and J gave up 3 bases; unmatched junction bases: 2. Germline CDR1 WNHNN, CDR2 SYGVQD (reference sequence). Here the CDR3 reads CASGGQGYEQYF. The CDR3, as DNA: TGCGCCAGCGGGGGACAGGGCTACGAGCAGTACTTC.

This chain links TRBV19 with TRBJ2-3; D gene unclear. V dropped 1 base and J dropped 4 bases, with 12 bases sitting between them. The CDR3 is made up of 15 amino acids. In germline, CDR1 is LNHDA, CDR2 SQIVND (reference sequence). The DNA of the CDR3 is TGTGCCAGTAGTATAGGGGCAAGTGTACCAGATACGCAGTATTTT. It encodes CASSIGASVPDTQYF.

The genes are TRBV6-2 or TRBV6-3 and TRBJ1-3, with 8 bases fitting TRBD1. This CDR3 has 18 residues. V shed 2 bases and J 4 bases; nucleotides not matched to a gene: 13. Per germline, CDR1 MNHEY and CDR2 SVGEGT. In DNA, the CDR3 is TGTGCCAGCAGTTACGACCCGACAGGGGCGGCAGCCGGAAACACCATATATTTT. Its protein product is CASSYDPTGAAAGNTIYF.

J is TRBJ2-7 and V is TRBV25-1; the match to TRBD2 covers 11 bases. Unmatched junction bases numbered 5, after V lost 4 bases and J lost 0 bases. CDR1 and CDR2 (germline): MGHDK, SYGVNS. The CDR3 has 16 amino acids. The CDR3 here is CASSGGLAVSSYEQYF. The DNA of the CDR3 is TGTGCCAGCAGTGGGGGACTAGCGGTAAGCTCCTACGAGCAGTACTTC.